This entry lists 27 T cell receptor beta chains sequenced from one sample in a study of cytomegalovirus exposure and HLA in healthy donors. The PCR employed 60 Vbeta primers together with 13 Jbeta primers. The protocol was immunoSEQ multiplex PCR, while the TCRdb copy is restricted to in-frame clones and leaves out a portion. The sample has some 100,000 clones, about 77% seen once. The sequenced sample consisted of PBMCs. All receptors derive from a woman aged 50 to 60 in good health and CMV-seropositive.

The chain couples TRBV19 to TRBJ1-2; possibly TRBD1 for D (5 bases). The CDR3 loop spans 12 amino acids. Germline lookup yields CDR1 LNHDA and CDR2 SQIVND (reference sequence). Trimming stripped 7 bases from V and 2 bases from J, with 8 bases between. CDR3 coding DNA: TGTGCCAGTACCAGGGAAAACTATGGCTACACCTTC. It codes for CASTRENYGYTF.

The chain uses TRBV9 and TRBJ2-1, with 11 bases matching TRBD2. This CDR3 is 17 amino acids long. J lost 6 bases, V lost 0 bases, and 8 bases had no gene match. Germline V gene lookup returns CDR1 SGDLS and CDR2 YYNGEE. CDR3 coding DNA: TGTGCCAGCAGCGTAGGTTCTAGCGGGAGGTACGGCAATGAGCAGTTCTTC. This gives the protein CASSVGSSGRYGNEQFF.

The V call is TRBV5-1, the J call TRBJ1-2; D is uncertain. Germline CDR1 is SGHRS and CDR2 is YFSETQ. Trimming took 3 bases from V and 8 from J, leaving 14 bases between them. The CDR3 spans 13 residues. This chain's CDR3 is CASSSNEGRGYTF. CDR3 DNA sequence: TGCGCCAGCAGCTCAAACGAGGGCCGGGGCTACACCTTC.

The table lists this clone with a count of one. CDR3 sequence (DNA): TGTGCCAGCAGCTTTAGAGCGGGAGGGTACAATGAGCAGTTCTTC. Translating it yields CASSFRAGGYNEQFF. The gene calls are TRBV5-4 and TRBJ2-1; TRBD2 matches at 10 bases. V gave up 2 bases and J gave up 4 bases; unmatched junction bases: 3. The CDR3 is made up of 15 amino acids. CDR1 and CDR2 (germline): SGHNT, YYREEE (reference sequence).

The chain has TRBV21-1 and TRBJ2-7; the table's TRBD2 call for D was not verified on the DNA. TRBV21-1 is flagged as a pseudogene. This CDR3 is 14 amino acids long. CDR3 residues: CASSFRDYLDEQYF. CDR3 DNA sequence: TGTGCCAGCAGCTTCCGGGACTATTTAGACGAGCAGTACTTC.

This chain uses TRBV7-9 with TRBJ2-7, with 7 bases aligning to TRBD1. With V trimmed by 5 bases and J by 2 bases, 3 bases remained unmatched. Germline V gene sequence: CDR1 SEHNR, CDR2 FQNEAQ (reference sequence). This CDR3 region has 13 residues. The DNA of the CDR3 is TGTGCCAGCAGCATAGACAGGGCCTACGAGCAGTACTTC. Residues: CASSIDRAYEQYF.

This clone was recorded once. The chain combines TRBV30 with TRBJ2-5, with D unresolved. V shed 2 bases and J shed 2 bases, with 6 bases lying between them. Germline V gene sequence: CDR1 GTSNPN, CDR2 SVGIG (reference sequence). The CDR3 sequence is 12 residues long. The CDR3 is CAWSRLQETQYF. The CDR3 coding sequence is TGTGCCTGGAGTCGCCTACAAGAGACCCAGTACTTC.

The V call is TRBV29-1, the J call TRBJ1-1; D possibly corresponds to TRBD1 (5 bases). Germline V gene data show CDR1 as SQVTM and CDR2 as ANQGSEA. The CDR3 is 15 amino acids. V was trimmed by 6 bases and J by 1 base, leaving 18 bases between them. In nucleotides, the CDR3 is TGCAGCGTCCGAGGACATCCGAGTTCGAACACTGAAGCTTTCTTT. Amino acids: CSVRGHPSSNTEAFF.

This sequence joins TRBV4-1 and TRBJ2-4; TRBD1 agrees at 7 bases. This CDR3 is 15 amino acids long. From germline, CDR1 is MGHRA and CDR2 YSYEKL. Unmatched junction bases numbered 5, after V lost 4 bases and J lost 2 bases. CDR3 protein: CASSPDRVSKNIQYF. Written as DNA, the CDR3 is TGCGCCAGCAGCCCAGACAGGGTATCCAAAAACATTCAGTACTTC.

This chain uses TRBV25-1 with TRBJ1-2; D remains ambiguous. This CDR3 comprises 13 residues. The germline V and J ends were trimmed by 5 bases and 7 bases, with 14 bases remaining between them. Germline values: CDR1 MGHDK, CDR2 SYGVNS. This chain's CDR3 is CASSLGEQAGYTF. CDR3 in DNA: TGTGCCAGCAGTCTCGGCGAGCAGGCTGGCTACACCTTC.

V usage is TRBV2 and J usage is TRBJ2-5, with a weak D call TRBD2 (5 bases). This CDR3 has 14 residues. The germline CDR1 and CDR2 sequences are SNHLY and FYNNEI. Deletions cut 7 bases from V and 5 bases from J, with 17 bases between. Here the CDR3 DNA reads TGTGCCAGCACCCTGAGTGGGGTAGCGGAGACCCAGTACTTC. The encoded protein is CASTLSGVAETQYF.

V usage is TRBV2 and J usage is TRBJ1-6, with 9 positions matching TRBD1. CDR1 is SNHLY and CDR2 is FYNNEI in the germline V gene. Trimming removed 4 bases from V and 7 bases from J; junction bases left unmatched: 5. The CDR3 has 15 amino acids. CDR3 residues: CASSAGTGTNSPLHF. The DNA of the CDR3 is TGTGCCAGCAGTGCCGGGACAGGGACGAATTCACCCCTCCACTTT.

The V call is TRBV2, the J call TRBJ2-7; D is unresolved. V shed 4 bases and J shed 0 bases, with 16 bases lying between them. CDR3 length equals 16 residues. Germline V CDR1 and CDR2: SNHLY, FYNNEI. CDR3 in amino acids: CASSGEVRSSSYEQYF. In DNA form, the CDR3 reads TGTGCCAGCAGTGGAGAAGTCAGGTCCTCCTCCTACGAGCAGTACTTC.

The rearrangement links TRBV11-2 to TRBJ2-1; 10 nucleotides agree with TRBD2. V shed 7 bases, J shed 10 bases, and the junction held 13 bases outside the gene matches. Germline CDR1 and CDR2: SGHAT and FQNNGV. The CDR3 has 15 amino acids. CDR3 region: CASNPSGGPGREQFF. The CDR3 DNA follows: TGTGCCAGCAACCCTAGCGGGGGACCCGGCAGGGAGCAGTTCTTC.

The CDR3 DNA follows: TGCGCCAGCAGCTTGGAGGGGGCCGGGACCCAGTACTTC. It translates to CASSLEGAGTQYF. V usage is TRBV5-1 and J usage is TRBJ2-5, with TRBD1 matching 7 bases. This CDR3 comprises 13 residues. The germline gives CDR1 SGHRS, CDR2 YFSETQ. V dropped 0 bases and J dropped 7; count of bases not matched to a gene: 3.

This chain uses TRBV14 with TRBJ1-1; D is perhaps TRBD1 (5 bases). Germline loops: CDR1 SGHDN, CDR2 FVKESK. V was clipped by 3 bases and J by 7 bases, with 12 bases between them. The CDR3 length is 13 residues. The CDR3 region has the DNA TGTGCCAGCAGCCAGAGTCGGACACTTGAAGCTTTCTTT. Translating gives CASSQSRTLEAFF.

A note on this clone: One end of the junction fails to match germline, which may point to a read error. V and J are TRBV30 and TRBJ1-1; no clear D. The length of the CDR3 is 12 residues. CDR1 and CDR2 (germline): GTSNPN, SVGIG (reference sequence). CDR3 nucleotides: TGTGCCTGGAGTGTGCGGGCGCCTGAGGCTTTCTTT. The encoded protein is CAWSVRAPEAFF.

Note on this clone: One end of the junction varies from germline; a read error may be responsible. V and J are TRBV2 and TRBJ2-1; a weak D match, TRBD1 (6 bases). Germline values: CDR1 SNHLY, CDR2 FYNNEI. CDR3 length equals 10 residues. The CDR3 loop is CASSDEQGLF. The CDR3 DNA is TGTGCCAGCAGTGATGAGCAGGGGCTCTTC.

The chain uses TRBV9 and TRBJ2-3; D unclear. Germline-derived CDR1 and CDR2 are SGDLS and YYNGEE. This CDR3 spans 15 amino acids. Trimming shortened V by 4 bases and J by 1 base, and 13 bases separated the two germline ends. The CDR3 region is CASSPFSRGTDTQYF. As DNA, the CDR3 is TGTGCCAGCAGCCCATTTTCCCGGGGCACAGATACGCAGTATTTT.

The rearrangement joins TRBV6-5 to TRBJ2-7; the D gene is possibly TRBD1 (5 bases). Trimming left V 6 bases short and J 5 bases short, with 14 bases between. CDR1 and CDR2 (germline): MNHEY, SVGAGI. The CDR3 runs 13 residues. Written as DNA, the CDR3 is TGTGCCAGCAGCCCCCAAGGGGTACACGAGCAGTACTTC. Protein sequence: CASSPQGVHEQYF.

The V gene is TRBV7-6, the J gene TRBJ1-1, with unresolved D. Trimming removed 4 bases at V and 1 base at J, with 7 bases between. CDR1 SGHVS and CDR2 FNYEAQ come from the germline V gene. There are 13 residues in the CDR3. Here the CDR3 reads CASSSRPNTEAFF. The DNA for the CDR3 is TGTGCCAGCAGCTCGCGTCCGAACACTGAAGCTTTCTTT.

This clone was recorded only once. The rearrangement links TRBV7-3 to TRBJ2-3; no clear D gene. The ends were cut back, 3 bases at V and 4 bases at J, with 8 bases in the middle. Germline V gene sequence: CDR1 SGHTA, CDR2 FQGTGA. The CDR3 length is 13 residues. CDR3 amino acids: CASSFNEADTQYF. The DNA for the CDR3 is TGTGCCAGCAGCTTTAATGAGGCAGATACGCAGTATTTT.

This clone was seen a single time. The J gene is TRBJ2-1, the V gene TRBV27; TRBD2 matches at 8 bases. Germline CDR1 is MNHEY and CDR2 is SMNVEV (reference sequence). Unmatched junction bases numbered 16, after V lost 5 bases and J lost 13 bases. The CDR3 consists of 15 residues. CDR3 sequence (DNA): TGTGCCAGCAGTCCTTCTTTTTACCAGCGGGAGAGACAGTTCTTC. It is translated as CASSPSFYQRERQFF.

The chain is built from TRBV5-1 and TRBJ2-5; 16 bases align to TRBD2. The V and J ends lost 4 bases and 4 bases, in that order; junction bases with no gene match: 7. Germline V gives CDR1 SGHRS, CDR2 YFSETQ. This CDR3 has 17 amino acids. DNA for the CDR3: TGCGCCAGCAGCACCGGGACTAGCGGGAGGGGCTTAGAGACCCAGTACTTC. It codes for CASSTGTSGRGLETQYF.

The chain is built from TRBV19 and TRBJ2-3; D is perhaps TRBD2 (6 bases). This CDR3 has 13 amino acids. Germline V gene data show CDR1 as LNHDA and CDR2 as SQIVND (reference sequence). The V end lost 3 bases, the J end lost 3 bases, and 7 bases lay between the germline ends. The CDR3 nucleotides read TGTGCCAGTAGTATGACTAGAACAGATACGCAGTATTTT. Translating it yields CASSMTRTDTQYF.

The rearrangement joins TRBV4-1 to TRBJ2-7; D may be TRBD2 (5 bases). Trimming removed 0 bases at V and 2 bases at J, with 11 bases between. Germline CDR1 is MGHRA and CDR2 is YSYEKL. This CDR3 contains 15 residues. CDR3 region: CASSQEASRAYEQYF. The DNA of the CDR3 is TGCGCCAGCAGCCAAGAGGCTAGCAGAGCCTACGAGCAGTACTTC.

V usage is TRBV30 and J usage is TRBJ2-1; TRBD2 aligns across 8 bases. Germline CDR1 reads GTSNPN; CDR2 reads SVGIG (reference sequence). The CDR3 runs 13 residues. V shed 7 bases, J shed 4 bases, and the junction held 6 bases outside the gene matches. CDR3 protein: CASGRGAYNEQFF. CDR3 nucleotides: TGTGCCTCCGGGAGGGGAGCTTACAATGAGCAGTTCTTC.